Listed below are T cell receptor beta chains from one sample, sequenced in a study of T cell responses to AZD1222 COVID-19 vaccine. The repertoire was sequenced with immunoSEQ multiplex PCR; TCRdb's copy has only in-frame clones and lacks some. This table has some 150,000 clones, around 90% appearing once. The sample here was peripheral blood, taken 28 days after the second AZD1222 dose. All receptors derive from an adult who received the AZD1222 COVID-19 vaccine. Both conserved end residues are part of each CDR3. The D gene is left open where the match is weak. Clone size is stated in some rows and not others, as once, few, many or a class when expanded.

J: TRBJ1-1; V: TRBV27; size: NA; D: NA; CDR3: CASKRGTEAFF; DNA: TGTGCCAGCAAAAGAGGCACTGAAGCTTTCTTT
J: TRBJ2-7; V: TRBV7-9; size: NA; D: NA; CDR3: CASSSRAGPYEQYF; DNA: TGTGCCAGCAGCTCCCGGGCTGGACCCTACGAGCAGTACTTC
J: TRBJ2-7; V: TRBV27; size: NA; D: NA; CDR3: CASSLGGQTYEQYF; DNA: TGTGCCAGCAGTCTGGGGGGACAGACCTACGAGCAGTACTTC
J: TRBJ2-7; V: TRBV5-1; size: NA; D: NA; CDR3: CASSPRNATRYF; DNA: TGCGCCAGCAGCCCCAGGAACGCTACTCGGTACTTC
J: TRBJ1-1; V: TRBV6-5; size: NA; D: TRBD1; CDR3: CASSSQGAFRRTEAFF; DNA: TGTGCCAGCAGTTCTCAGGGGGCGTTTCGTAGGACTGAAGCTTTCTTT
J: TRBJ2-7; V: TRBV6-5; size: NA; D: TRBD2; CDR3: CASSYSTSRIYEQYF; DNA: TGTGCCAGCAGTTACTCGACTAGCAGGATCTACGAGCAGTACTTC
J: TRBJ1-1; V: TRBV30; size: NA; D: TRBD1; CDR3: CAWTGGSNTEAFF; DNA: TGTGCCTGGACAGGGGGCTCCAACACTGAAGCTTTCTTT
J: TRBJ2-2; V: TRBV6-2/TRBV6-3; size: NA; D: NA; CDR3: CASSFWGTGLFF; DNA: TGTGCCAGCAGTTTCTGGGGGACGGGGCTGTTTTTT
J: TRBJ2-1; V: TRBV29-1; size: NA; D: NA; CDR3: CSGGSNEQFF; DNA: TGCAGCGGTGGGTCGAATGAGCAGTTCTTC
J: TRBJ1-6; V: TRBV25-1; size: NA; D: NA; CDR3: CASSEFEGLGSPLHF; DNA: TGTGCCAGCAGTGAATTTGAGGGTTTAGGGTCACCCCTCCACTTT
J: TRBJ2-7; V: TRBV5-1; size: NA; D: NA; CDR3: CASSSRAYEQYF; DNA: TGCGCCAGCAGCTCAAGGGCCTACGAGCAGTACTTC
J: TRBJ2-6; V: TRBV27; size: NA; D: NA; CDR3: CASSGGANVLTF; DNA: TGTGCCAGCAGTGGTGGGGCCAACGTCCTGACTTTC
J: TRBJ1-2; V: TRBV2; size: NA; D: NA; CDR3: CASSETGTYGYTF; DNA: TGTGCCAGCAGTGAAACGGGGACCTATGGCTACACCTTC
J: TRBJ1-1; V: TRBV7-2; size: NA; D: NA; CDR3: CASSLERGFGTEAFF; DNA: TGTGCCAGCAGCTTAGAGCGGGGGTTTGGCACTGAAGCTTTCTTT
J: TRBJ2-7; V: TRBV11-2; size: NA; D: NA; CDR3: CASSRPPSNYEQYF; DNA: TGTGCCAGCAGCCGCCCGCCTAGTAACTACGAGCAGTACTTC
J: TRBJ1-1; V: TRBV5-1; size: NA; D: NA; CDR3: CASSPSQGANTEAFF; DNA: TGCGCCAGCAGCCCTTCCCAGGGAGCGAACACTGAAGCTTTCTTT
J: TRBJ2-7; V: TRBV30; size: NA; D: TRBD2; CDR3: CAWSVAGELAPFYEQYF; DNA: TGTGCCTGGAGTGTAGCGGGGGAACTAGCTCCTTTCTACGAGCAGTACTTC
J: TRBJ1-2; V: TRBV27; size: NA; D: NA; CDR3: CASSLNDGVGGYTF; DNA: TGTGCCAGCAGCCTAAATGACGGAGTCGGAGGCTACACCTTC
J: TRBJ1-6; V: TRBV30; size: NA; D: NA; CDR3: CAWSEVGNSPLHF; DNA: TGTGCCTGGAGTGAGGTAGGGAATTCACCCCTCCACTTT
J: TRBJ1-5; V: TRBV15; size: NA; D: NA; CDR3: CATSREVGNQPQHF; DNA: TGTGCCACCAGCAGAGAAGTGGGCAATCAGCCCCAGCATTTT
J: TRBJ1-3; V: TRBV29-1; size: NA; D: NA; CDR3: CSVSGIGSSGNTIYF; DNA: TGCAGCGTTTCAGGAATAGGGTCCTCTGGAAACACCATATATTTT
J: TRBJ1-4; V: TRBV19; size: NA; D: TRBD1; CDR3: CASSLWTGLNQRVFF; DNA: TGTGCCAGTAGTTTGTGGACAGGACTTAACCAGAGGGTGTTTTTT
J: TRBJ2-7; V: TRBV3-1/TRBV3-2; size: NA; D: NA; CDR3: CASSQAANYEQYF; DNA: TGTGCCAGCAGCCAAGCGGCAAACTACGAGCAGTACTTC
J: TRBJ2-2; V: TRBV11-2; size: NA; D: NA; CDR3: CASSPGVPGELFF; DNA: TGTGCCAGCAGCCCGGGGGTCCCCGGGGAGCTGTTTTTT
J: TRBJ2-5; V: TRBV11-2; size: NA; D: NA; CDR3: CASSLDGDSQETQYF; DNA: TGTGCCAGCAGCTTAGATGGAGACTCTCAAGAGACCCAGTACTTC
J: TRBJ1-2; V: TRBV12-3/TRBV12-4; size: NA; D: NA; CDR3: CASSSQAAYGYTF; DNA: TGTGCCAGCAGTTCTCAGGCTGCCTATGGCTACACCTTC
J: TRBJ1-2; V: TRBV19; size: NA; D: TRBD1; CDR3: CASSNPGQSGYTF; DNA: TGTGCCAGTAGTAACCCGGGACAGAGTGGCTACACCTTC
J: TRBJ2-3; V: TRBV10-3; size: NA; D: NA; CDR3: CAISEKAGADTQYF; DNA: TGTGCCATCAGTGAGAAGGCAGGGGCGGATACGCAGTATTTT
J: TRBJ1-5; V: TRBV19; size: NA; D: NA; CDR3: CASSIVGMGNQPQHF; DNA: TGTGCCAGTAGTATTGTAGGGATGGGCAATCAGCCCCAGCATTTT
J: TRBJ2-7; V: TRBV27; size: NA; D: TRBD2; CDR3: CASGPGLAYYEQYF; DNA: TGTGCCAGCGGACCGGGACTAGCATACTACGAGCAGTACTTC
J: TRBJ2-2; V: TRBV6-6; size: NA; D: TRBD1; CDR3: CASSFGTGGNTGELFF; DNA: TGTGCCAGCAGTTTCGGGACAGGGGGCAACACCGGGGAGCTGTTTTTT
J: TRBJ1-2; V: TRBV6-5; size: few; D: TRBD1; CDR3: CASSPPPTGHYGYTF; DNA: TGTGCCAGCAGTCCCCCCCCGACAGGGCACTATGGCTACACCTTC
J: TRBJ2-7; V: TRBV10-1; size: NA; D: NA; CDR3: CASSPGLAYEQYF; DNA: TGCGCCAGCTCCCCGGGACTCGCCTACGAGCAGTACTTC
J: TRBJ1-2; V: TRBV7-9; size: NA; D: NA; CDR3: CASSLAASPYGYTF; DNA: TGTGCCAGCAGCTTAGCGGCCAGCCCCTATGGCTACACCTTC
J: TRBJ1-2; V: TRBV19; size: NA; D: NA; CDR3: CASSIGGPFYGYTF; DNA: TGTGCCAGTAGTATAGGGGGGCCATTCTATGGCTACACCTTC
J: TRBJ2-7; V: TRBV7-8; size: NA; D: TRBD1; CDR3: CASSFSQGVYEQYF; DNA: TGTGCCAGCAGCTTCTCCCAGGGGGTCTACGAGCAGTACTTC
J: TRBJ1-1; V: TRBV6-1; size: NA; D: NA; CDR3: CASSEATGYTEAFF; DNA: TGTGCCAGCAGTGAGGCTACAGGGTACACTGAAGCTTTCTTT
J: TRBJ1-1; V: TRBV6-5; size: NA; D: NA; CDR3: CASSLARAPMNTEAFF; DNA: TGTGCCAGCAGTTTGGCTCGGGCCCCCATGAACACTGAAGCTTTCTTT
J: TRBJ2-2; V: TRBV5-6; size: NA; D: NA; CDR3: CASSPRGGELFF; DNA: TGTGCCAGCAGTCCCAGGGGAGGGGAGCTGTTTTTT
J: TRBJ2-7; V: TRBV3-1/TRBV3-2; size: NA; D: TRBD2; CDR3: CASSPSGMSYEQYF; DNA: TGTGCCAGCAGCCCTAGCGGGATGTCCTACGAGCAGTACTTC
J: TRBJ2-1; V: TRBV14; size: once; D: NA; CDR3: CASSLSSYNEQFF; DNA: TGTGCCAGCAGCTTGAGCTCCTACAATGAGCAGTTCTTC
J: TRBJ2-1; V: TRBV27; size: NA; D: TRBD2; CDR3: CASSTGTSGLNEQFF; DNA: TGTGCCAGCAGTACCGGGACTAGCGGCCTGAATGAGCAGTTCTTC
J: TRBJ1-2; V: TRBV27; size: once; D: TRBD1; CDR3: CASSLRQGHGYTF; DNA: TGTGCAAGCAGTTTGAGACAGGGCCATGGCTACACCTTC
J: TRBJ1-2; V: TRBV19; size: NA; D: NA; CDR3: CASSRGIVSYGYTF; DNA: TGTGCCAGTAGTAGAGGCATAGTCAGCTATGGCTACACCTTC
J: TRBJ1-1; V: TRBV7-9; size: NA; D: TRBD1; CDR3: CASSRTGALVNTEAFF; DNA: TGTGCCAGCAGCCGGACAGGGGCGCTCGTTAACACTGAAGCTTTCTTT
J: TRBJ1-4; V: TRBV6-1; size: NA; D: NA; CDR3: CASSEGAGTGRFATNEKLFF; DNA: TGTGCCAGCAGTGAGGGGGCCGGTACGGGCAGGTTTGCAACTAATGAAAAACTGTTTTTT
J: TRBJ2-3; V: TRBV11-2; size: NA; D: TRBD1; CDR3: CASSSGQGTDTQYF; DNA: TGTGCCAGCAGCTCGGGACAGGGCACAGATACGCAGTATTTT
J: TRBJ1-2; V: TRBV10-2; size: NA; D: NA; CDR3: CASSDTQSYGYTF; DNA: TGCGCCAGCAGTGATACACAGAGTTATGGCTACACCTTC
J: TRBJ1-2; V: TRBV12-3/TRBV12-4; size: NA; D: NA; CDR3: CASSLSGAPRYTF; DNA: TGTGCCAGCAGTTTGTCAGGGGCTCCCCGGTACACCTTC
J: TRBJ2-2; V: TRBV5-4; size: NA; D: NA; CDR3: CASRATNTGELFF; DNA: TGTGCCAGCAGAGCTACGAACACCGGGGAGCTGTTTTTT
J: TRBJ1-3; V: TRBV3-1/TRBV3-2; size: once; D: NA; CDR3: CASSQERTAGNTIYF; DNA: TGTGCCAGCAGCCAAGAGAGAACGGCTGGAAACACCATATATTTT
J: TRBJ1-1; V: TRBV19; size: NA; D: NA; CDR3: CASSVGQMNTEAFF; DNA: TGTGCCAGTAGTGTGGGGCAGATGAACACTGAAGCTTTCTTT
J: TRBJ2-3; V: TRBV9; size: NA; D: TRBD2; CDR3: CASSVAAGGITDTQYF; DNA: TGTGCCAGCAGCGTAGCAGCGGGAGGAATCACAGATACGCAGTATTTT
J: TRBJ1-2; V: TRBV10-3; size: NA; D: TRBD1; CDR3: CAVDRGLSGDGYTF; DNA: TGTGCCGTCGACAGGGGACTCTCGGGCGATGGCTACACCTTC
J: TRBJ1-3; V: TRBV15; size: NA; D: NA; CDR3: CATSIGGGSPGNTIYF; DNA: TGTGCCACCAGCATCGGGGGGGGAAGTCCTGGAAACACCATATATTTT